The clone carrying this TCR beta chain was seen more than once but under ten times. This record belongs to a study of blood T cell repertoires in COVID-19. Study information: The study drew acute and convalescent COVID-19 samples from the United States, Italy and Spain. PBMCs, B-cell-depleted T cells, or T cells provided the cDNA or gDNA that made up the material.

Per the original methods: Reference gene primer amplification in the assay estimated nucleated cell counts. TCRdb keeps only in-frame clones here, not all; method: immunoSEQ multiplex PCR. The DNA was the basis for D and trimming; V, J and clone size are from that table. The data hold around 130,000 clones, with around 87% observed a single time. Trimming stripped 4 bases from V and 0 bases from J, with 16 bases between. The CDR3 has 17 amino acids. Germline CDR1 reads MGHRA; CDR2 reads YSYEKL. The chain employs TRBV4-1 and TRBJ2-4; tentative D call: TRBD2 (7 bases). This clonotype was sampled from a human donor in a cohort sampled during active COVID-19. Specimen: peripheral blood. In DNA, the CDR3 is TGCGCCAGCAGCCCTCTCGCGGGGGCTGTAGCCAAAAACATTCAGTACTTC. Its translation is CASSPLAGAVAKNIQYF.